Listed below are T cell receptor beta chains from one sample, sequenced in a study of cytomegalovirus exposure and HLA in healthy donors. This table comes from immunoSEQ multiplex PCR, and its TCRdb copy is limited to in-frame clones, with some not included. The sample holds about 180,000 clones, just over 70% seen once. Sequences were obtained from PBMCs. The source of these receptors is a human donor in good health. Both conserved end residues are part of each CDR3. The D gene is left open where the match is weak. Clone size appears in some rows only: once, few, many, or a class for an expanded clone.

D gene: NA
clone size: NA
J gene: TRBJ1-3
V gene: TRBV7-9
CDR3 protein: CASSPRGGSGNTIYF
CDR3 DNA: TGTGCCAGCAGCCCCCGGGGGGGCTCTGGAAACACCATATATTTT

D gene: TRBD2
clone size: NA
J gene: TRBJ2-3
V gene: TRBV28
CDR3 protein: CASRGRVGGATDTQYF
CDR3 DNA: TGTGCCAGCCGTGGAAGGGTCGGGGGGGCCACAGATACGCAGTATTTT

D gene: TRBD1
clone size: NA
J gene: TRBJ1-5
V gene: TRBV7-9
CDR3 protein: CASSPGQDLHAQPQHF
CDR3 DNA: TGTGCCAGCAGCCCAGGACAGGATCTCCATGCTCAGCCCCAGCATTTT

D gene: NA
clone size: once
J gene: TRBJ2-1
V gene: TRBV7-8
CDR3 protein: CASSSRGEQFF
CDR3 DNA: TGTGCCAGCAGCTCCCGGGGAGAGCAGTTCTTC

D gene: NA
clone size: NA
J gene: TRBJ2-3
V gene: TRBV11-1
CDR3 protein: CASSLGSREFDTQYF
CDR3 DNA: TGTGCCAGCAGCCTAGGATCGCGCGAGTTTGATACGCAGTATTTT

D gene: NA
clone size: NA
J gene: TRBJ2-7
V gene: TRBV5-4
CDR3 protein: CASSTPRTDSYEQYF
CDR3 DNA: TGTGCCAGCAGCACGCCTAGGACTGACTCCTACGAGCAGTACTTC

D gene: NA
clone size: NA
J gene: TRBJ1-5
V gene: TRBV11-2
CDR3 protein: CASSLGLNQPQHF
CDR3 DNA: TGTGCCAGCAGCCTGGGCCTCAATCAGCCCCAGCATTTT

D gene: NA
clone size: NA
J gene: TRBJ2-3
V gene: TRBV10-1
CDR3 protein: CASRSSGADTQYF
CDR3 DNA: TGCGCCAGCAGATCCTCGGGGGCAGATACGCAGTATTTT

D gene: TRBD1
clone size: NA
J gene: TRBJ2-1
V gene: TRBV11-2
CDR3 protein: CASSPSGTGLNEQFF
CDR3 DNA: TGTGCCAGCAGCCCCTCCGGGACAGGGCTCAATGAGCAGTTCTTC

D gene: NA
clone size: NA
J gene: TRBJ2-2
V gene: TRBV7-9
CDR3 protein: CASSPRGGTGELFF
CDR3 DNA: TGTGCCAGCAGCCCTAGGGGAGGCACCGGGGAGCTGTTTTTT

D gene: NA
clone size: NA
J gene: TRBJ2-5
V gene: TRBV29-1
CDR3 protein: CSVEDRGHFQETQYF
CDR3 DNA: TGCAGCGTTGAAGATCGGGGTCACTTCCAAGAGACCCAGTACTTC

D gene: NA
clone size: NA
J gene: TRBJ2-2
V gene: TRBV6-1
CDR3 protein: CASSENRRTGELFF
CDR3 DNA: TGTGCCAGCAGTGAAAACAGGCGCACCGGGGAGCTGTTTTTT

D gene: NA
clone size: few
J gene: TRBJ2-7
V gene: TRBV9
CDR3 protein: CASSVSGAYEQYF
CDR3 DNA: TGTGCCAGCAGCGTCTCGGGAGCGTACGAGCAGTACTTC

D gene: NA
clone size: NA
J gene: TRBJ1-4
V gene: TRBV15
CDR3 protein: CATSFPQGTNEKLFF
CDR3 DNA: TGTGCCACCAGCTTTCCTCAGGGTACTAATGAAAAACTGTTTTTT

D gene: TRBD2
clone size: NA
J gene: TRBJ2-3
V gene: TRBV29-1
CDR3 protein: CSTGTSGGTDTQYF
CDR3 DNA: TGCAGCACCGGGACTAGCGGGGGCACAGATACGCAGTATTTT

D gene: TRBD1
clone size: NA
J gene: TRBJ2-5
V gene: TRBV6-1
CDR3 protein: CASSRDRYQETQYF
CDR3 DNA: TGTGCCAGCAGCCGGGACAGGTACCAAGAGACCCAGTACTTC

D gene: NA
clone size: few
J gene: TRBJ1-5
V gene: TRBV25-1
CDR3 protein: CASYAGQSQPQHF
CDR3 DNA: TGTGCCAGCTATGCAGGGCAGAGTCAGCCCCAGCATTTT

D gene: NA
clone size: few
J gene: TRBJ2-1
V gene: TRBV6-5
CDR3 protein: CASRDSSPYNEQFF
CDR3 DNA: TGTGCCAGCAGGGATAGCTCCCCGTACAATGAGCAGTTCTTC

D gene: TRBD1
clone size: NA
J gene: TRBJ1-2
V gene: TRBV10-1
CDR3 protein: CASSESRGRGYTF
CDR3 DNA: TGCGCCAGCAGTGAGTCAAGGGGGCGAGGCTACACCTTC

D gene: TRBD2
clone size: NA
J gene: TRBJ2-2
V gene: TRBV9
CDR3 protein: CASAGGANTGELFF
CDR3 DNA: TGTGCCAGCGCCGGGGGGGCGAACACCGGGGAGCTGTTTTTT

D gene: NA
clone size: NA
J gene: TRBJ2-5
V gene: TRBV18
CDR3 protein: CASSPPGPIQETQYF
CDR3 DNA: TGTGCCAGCTCACCACCGGGCCCGATCCAAGAGACCCAGTACTTC

D gene: NA
clone size: NA
J gene: TRBJ1-6
V gene: TRBV2
CDR3 protein: CASSERGGQDSPLHF
CDR3 DNA: TGTGCCAGCAGTGAACGGGGGGGCCAGGATTCACCCCTCCACTTT

D gene: TRBD1
clone size: few
J gene: TRBJ2-3
V gene: TRBV27
CDR3 protein: CASSSSRTGRTDTQYF
CDR3 DNA: TGTGCCAGCAGTTCGTCTCGGACAGGGCGCACAGATACGCAGTATTTT

D gene: NA
clone size: NA
J gene: TRBJ2-2
V gene: TRBV7-2
CDR3 protein: CASSFSGNTGELFF
CDR3 DNA: TGTGCCAGCAGCTTTTCAGGGAACACCGGGGAGCTGTTTTTT

D gene: NA
clone size: NA
J gene: TRBJ2-3
V gene: TRBV15
CDR3 protein: CATSRSDFGSDTQYF
CDR3 DNA: TGTGCCACCAGCAGATCCGACTTTGGTTCAGATACGCAGTATTTT